The 12 T cell receptor beta chains reported below all come from one sample, sequenced in a study of T cells in Graves' hyperthyroidism and ophthalmopathy. Amplified TCR beta CDR3 regions derived from RNA transcripts. The HTBI primer set was used in a first-round RT-PCR of the TCR CDR3. One entry per CDR3 protein, called by TCRdb with MiXCR from the multiplex PCR reads. The data hold approximately 200,000 distinct CDR3 sequences, with 15% to 20% observed a single time. The sample was blood. The receptors were gathered from a man aged 40-49 years with Graves' hyperthyroidism.

The CDR3 sequence: CSATAANQETQYF. The CDR3 DNA reads TGCAGTGCTACAGCGGCAAACCAAGAGACCCAGTACTTC. V gene TRBV20-1 combines with J gene TRBJ2-5, with D maybe TRBD2 (5 bases). Germline V gene lookup returns CDR1 DFQATT and CDR2 SNEGSKA (reference sequence). CDR3 length: 13 residues. The V end was cut by 4 bases, the J end by 0 bases, with 9 bases between.

The V gene is TRBV24-1, the J gene TRBJ2-1; D gene ambiguous. This CDR3 has 12 residues. V was trimmed by 0 bases and J by 5 bases, leaving 1 base between them. Per germline, CDR1 KGHDR and CDR2 SFDVKD. The CDR3 DNA reads as TGTGCCACCAGTGATTTGGACAATGAGCAGTTCTTC. Translating it yields CATSDLDNEQFF.

Many counts were recorded for this clonotype. The V call is TRBV4-1, the J call TRBJ2-3; D possibly corresponds to TRBD1 (5 bases). The V gene lost 0 bases and the J gene lost 2 bases, with 12 bases spanning the gap. The CDR3 consists of 16 residues. The germline CDR1 and CDR2 sequences are MGHRA and YSYEKL. Here the CDR3 reads CASSQDGLGPTDTQYF. The CDR3 DNA reads as TGCGCCAGCAGCCAAGACGGCTTGGGGCCCACAGATACGCAGTATTTT.

This clonotype appeared many times. The rearrangement uses TRBV5-1 and TRBJ2-7; no reliable D call. The V gene lost 1 base and the J gene lost 3 bases, with 8 bases spanning the gap. CDR3 length: 13 amino acids. Germline V gives CDR1 SGHRS, CDR2 YFSETQ. The CDR3 is CASSLLDRYEQYF. The CDR3 nucleotides read TGCGCCAGCAGCTTGTTGGACCGCTACGAGCAGTACTTC.

This clonotype was counted a few times. This rearrangement joins TRBV6-5 to TRBJ2-7; 7 bases are shared with TRBD2. The CDR3 spans 16 residues. Germline CDR1 and CDR2: MNHEY and SVGAGI. The ends lost 2 bases at V and 4 bases at J; junction bases unmatched: 11. In nucleotides, the CDR3 is TGTGCCAGCAGTTACGATGGGGGGGGACCTTTATACGAGCAGTACTTC. Its protein is CASSYDGGGPLYEQYF.

This clonotype was seen many times. V usage is TRBV6-1 and J usage is TRBJ2-1; TRBD1 aligns across 9 bases. CDR1 and CDR2 (germline): MNHNS, SASEGT. V shed 6 bases and J 8 bases; nucleotides not matched to a gene: 11. This CDR3 region has 15 residues. The CDR3 nucleotides are TGTGCCAGCAGCTCGTCCGGGACAGGGTTCTATGAGCAGTTCTTC. Amino acid sequence: CASSSSGTGFYEQFF.

This clonotype occurred many times. This rearrangement joins TRBV3-1 to TRBJ2-1, with D unresolved. Trimming pared 4 bases from V and 0 bases from J, leaving 4 bases between. The CDR3 is 13 residues long. Germline CDR1 LGHDT, CDR2 YNNKEL (reference sequence). CDR3 sequence: CASSPYSYNEQFF. Here the CDR3 DNA reads TGTGCCAGCAGCCCCTACTCCTACAATGAGCAGTTCTTC.

For this clonotype: This may be a read error: a much more frequent sequence differs by one nucleotide. The V gene is TRBV11-2, the J gene TRBJ2-2; D possibly corresponds to TRBD2 (6 bases). Germline V gene lookup returns CDR1 SGHAT and CDR2 FQNNGV. The CDR3 contains 16 residues. The CDR3 region is CAGSWLAWANTGELFF. The CDR3 coding sequence is TGTGCCGGCAGCTGGCTAGCGTGGGCCAACACCGGGGAGCTGTTTTTT.

The J gene is TRBJ2-2, the V gene TRBV19, with 8 bases that match TRBD1. The CDR3 totals 14 residues. The V and J ends lost 3 bases and 5 bases, in that order; junction bases with no gene match: 2. CDR1 is LNHDA and CDR2 is SQIVND in the germline V gene (reference sequence). CDR3 sequence: CASSIRQGTGELFF. The CDR3 region has the DNA TGTGCCAGTAGTATTAGACAGGGGACCGGGGAGCTGTTTTTT.

This clonotype came up many times. The J gene is TRBJ1-1, the V gene TRBV5-1; D is possibly TRBD1 (5 bases). This CDR3 is built from 15 residues. Germline V gene data show CDR1 as SGHRS and CDR2 as YFSETQ. V was clipped by 4 bases and J by 1 base, with 14 bases between them. The CDR3 nucleotides are TGCGCCAGCAGCATGGGGGACGGTTCGAACACTGAAGCTTTCTTT. Its protein product is CASSMGDGSNTEAFF. The full variable domain, in which reference TRBV5-1 and TRBJ1-1 provide the parts outside the CDR3, is KAGVTQTPRYLIKTRGQQVTLSCSPISGHRSVSWYQQTPGQGLQFLFEYFSETQRNKGNFPGRFSGRQFSNSRSEMNVSTLELGDSALYLCASSMGDGSNTEAFFGQGTRLTVV.

This clonotype was counted ten times or more. The genes are TRBV5-1 and TRBJ2-7; TRBD1 or TRBD2 may be the D gene (5 bases each). V lost 2 bases to trimming and J lost 3 bases, with 12 bases between them. This CDR3 contains 14 residues. Germline CDR1 is SGHRS and CDR2 is YFSETQ. CDR3 in amino acids: CASSFSGTLYEQYF. The CDR3 DNA is TGCGCCAGCAGCTTTTCCGGGACCCTCTACGAGCAGTACTTC.

The rearrangement uses TRBV7-9 and TRBJ1-1, with TRBD1 matching over 11 bases. Germline assignment: CDR1 SEHNR and CDR2 FQNEAQ (reference sequence). The CDR3 covers 17 residues. The V segment lost 4 bases and the J segment 5 bases; nucleotides outside the gene matches: 12. The CDR3 bases are TGTGCCAGCAGCTCCGGGACAGGGGGTATCGGCGGTACTGAAGCTTTCTTT. Translated, it gives CASSSGTGGIGGTEAFF.